This T cell receptor beta chain was recovered during a study of T cell responses to AZD1222 COVID-19 vaccine. CDR1 LNHDA and CDR2 SQIVND come from the germline V gene (reference sequence). CDR3 length: 13 residues. V gave up 3 bases and J gave up 3 bases, with 6 bases separating them. Second-dose intervals of approximately 4 or approximately 12 weeks were pooled. Produced via immunoSEQ multiplex PCR; TCRdb's table is partial and in-frame only. The table shows tens of thousands of clones, with 92% occurring only once. The receptor comes from an adult who received the AZD1222 COVID-19 vaccine. The gene calls are TRBV19 and TRBJ2-1; D perhaps matches TRBD1 (6 bases). The input for sequencing was peripheral blood, taken 28 days after the second AZD1222 dose. The CDR3 region has the DNA TGTGCCAGTAGTATGACAGGCTACAATGAGCAGTTCTTC. It yields the protein CASSMTGYNEQFF.